This T cell receptor beta chain was observed in a study of shared clonotypes between healthy human individuals. The study's findings and limits: Richness estimates generally favored naive over memory subsets. Shared clonotypes: approximately 5% naive CD4, about 4% naive CD8, about 2.5% memory CD4, 0.4% memory CD8.

TCRdb's table, derived via immunoSEQ multiplex PCR, lists solely in-frame clones and lacks some. The profile shows around 2.3 million clones, approximately 94% of them singletons. Points on this clone: Its antigen remains unidentified.

Among the donors, all were Caucasian adults who lived in Nashville, Tennessee. The CDR3 is 14 residues long. V was pared by 4 bases and J by 3 bases, with 11 bases between. The germline V gene encodes CDR1 SGHAT and CDR2 FQNNGV. V gene TRBV11-2 combines with J gene TRBJ2-3, with D possibly matching TRBD2 (7 bases). The TCR comes from a man aged 18 to 30 in good health. The sequencing input was naive CD4+ T cells sorted from blood. Stated subset: CD45RA+ positively selected. In DNA, the CDR3 is TGTGCCAGCAGCTGGGGAGGGGGTACAGATACGCAGTATTTT. Translation: CASSWGGGTDTQYF.